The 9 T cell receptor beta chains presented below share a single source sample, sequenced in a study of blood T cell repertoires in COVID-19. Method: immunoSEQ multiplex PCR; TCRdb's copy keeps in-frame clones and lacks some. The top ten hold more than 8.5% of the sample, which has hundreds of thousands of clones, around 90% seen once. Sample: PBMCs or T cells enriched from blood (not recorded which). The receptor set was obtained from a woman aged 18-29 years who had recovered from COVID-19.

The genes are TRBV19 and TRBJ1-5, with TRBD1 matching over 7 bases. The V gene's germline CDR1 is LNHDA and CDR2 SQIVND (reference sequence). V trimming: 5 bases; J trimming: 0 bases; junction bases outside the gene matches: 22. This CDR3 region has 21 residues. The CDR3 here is CASSEGRTGQRNLYSNQPQHF. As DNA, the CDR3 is TGTGCCAGTAGTGAGGGCCGTACGGGACAGCGGAACCTTTATAGCAATCAGCCCCAGCATTTT.

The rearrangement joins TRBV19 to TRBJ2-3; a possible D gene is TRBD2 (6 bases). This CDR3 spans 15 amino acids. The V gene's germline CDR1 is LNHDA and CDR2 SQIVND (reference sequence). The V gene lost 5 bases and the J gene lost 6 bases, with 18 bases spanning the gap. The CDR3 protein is CASSVSSGPHDTQYF. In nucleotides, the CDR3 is TGTGCCAGTAGTGTATCAAGCGGGCCCCACGATACGCAGTATTTT.

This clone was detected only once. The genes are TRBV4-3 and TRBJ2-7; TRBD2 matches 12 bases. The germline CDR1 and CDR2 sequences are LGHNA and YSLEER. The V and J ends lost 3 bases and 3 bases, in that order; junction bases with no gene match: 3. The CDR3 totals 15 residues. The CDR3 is CASSHLTSGSYEQYF. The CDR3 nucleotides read TGCGCCAGCAGCCACTTGACTAGCGGGAGCTACGAGCAGTACTTC.

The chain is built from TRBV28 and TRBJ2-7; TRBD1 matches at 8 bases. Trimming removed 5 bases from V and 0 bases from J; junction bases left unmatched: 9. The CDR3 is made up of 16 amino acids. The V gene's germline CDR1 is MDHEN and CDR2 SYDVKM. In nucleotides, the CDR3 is TGTGCCAGCAGTACGAACGGACAGGGTCTCTCCTACGAGCAGTACTTC. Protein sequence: CASSTNGQGLSYEQYF.

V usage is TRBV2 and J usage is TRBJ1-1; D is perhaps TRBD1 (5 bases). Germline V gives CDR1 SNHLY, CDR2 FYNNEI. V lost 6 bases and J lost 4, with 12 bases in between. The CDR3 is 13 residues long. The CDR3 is CASSVDQGTEAFF. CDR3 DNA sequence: TGTGCCAGCAGCGTGGACCAGGGCACTGAAGCTTTCTTT.

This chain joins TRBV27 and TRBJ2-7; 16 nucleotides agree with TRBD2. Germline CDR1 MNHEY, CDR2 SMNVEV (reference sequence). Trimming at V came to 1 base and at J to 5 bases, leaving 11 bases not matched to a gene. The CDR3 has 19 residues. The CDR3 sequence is CASSLWGPGLAGGPHEQYF. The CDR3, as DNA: TGTGCCAGCAGTTTATGGGGTCCGGGACTAGCGGGAGGGCCTCACGAGCAGTACTTC.

Here the CDR3 DNA reads TGTGCCAGCAGCTTAGCCAGGGGGCAGCTCGCTTTCTTT. It codes for CASSLARGQLAFF. The chain carries TRBV7-3 and TRBJ1-1; 8 nucleotides align to TRBD1. The CDR3 spans 13 residues. Germline V CDR1 and CDR2: SGHTA, FQGTGA. J was trimmed by 11 bases and V by 2 bases; bases with no gene match: 7.

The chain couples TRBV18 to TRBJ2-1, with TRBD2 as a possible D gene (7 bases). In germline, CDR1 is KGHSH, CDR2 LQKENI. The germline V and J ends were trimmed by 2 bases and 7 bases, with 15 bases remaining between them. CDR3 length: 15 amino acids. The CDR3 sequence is CASSPVWGGQNEQFF. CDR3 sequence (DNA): TGTGCCAGCTCACCAGTATGGGGGGGGCAAAATGAGCAGTTCTTC.

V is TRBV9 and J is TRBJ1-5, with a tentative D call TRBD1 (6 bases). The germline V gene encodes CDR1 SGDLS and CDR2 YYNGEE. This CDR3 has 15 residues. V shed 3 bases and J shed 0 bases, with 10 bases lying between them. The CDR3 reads CASSGGQYSNQPQHF. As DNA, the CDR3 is TGTGCCAGCAGCGGAGGACAGTATAGCAATCAGCCCCAGCATTTT. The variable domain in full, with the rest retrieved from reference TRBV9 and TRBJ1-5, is DSGVTQTPKHLITATGQRVTLRCSPRSGDLSVYWYQQSLDQGLQFLIQYYNGEERAKGNILERFSAQQFPDLHSELNLSSLELGDSALYFCASSGGQYSNQPQHFGDGTRLSIL.